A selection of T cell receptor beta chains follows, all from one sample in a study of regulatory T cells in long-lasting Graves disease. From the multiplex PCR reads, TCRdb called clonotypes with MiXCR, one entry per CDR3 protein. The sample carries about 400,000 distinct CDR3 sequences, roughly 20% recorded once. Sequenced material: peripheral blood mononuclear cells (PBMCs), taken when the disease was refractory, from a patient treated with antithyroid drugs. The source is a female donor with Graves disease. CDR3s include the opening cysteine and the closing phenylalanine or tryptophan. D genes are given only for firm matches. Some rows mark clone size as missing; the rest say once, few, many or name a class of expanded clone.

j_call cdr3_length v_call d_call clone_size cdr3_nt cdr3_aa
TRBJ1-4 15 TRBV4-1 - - TGCGCCAGCAGCCCGTCGGGACTGGATAATGAAAAACTGTTTTTT CASSPSGLDNEKLFF
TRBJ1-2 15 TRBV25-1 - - TGTGCCAGGAAGCCCGGGACCCAGGGTTCGGGTGGCTACACCTTC CARKPGTQGSGGYTF
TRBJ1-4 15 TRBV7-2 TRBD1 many TGTGCCAGCAGCAGGCAGGGGGCAATAAGGGAAAAACTGTTTTTT CASSRQGAIREKLFF
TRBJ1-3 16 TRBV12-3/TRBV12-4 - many TGTGCCAGCAGCCTTAGACCCGCGCAGTCTGGAAACACCATATATTTT CASSLRPAQSGNTIYF
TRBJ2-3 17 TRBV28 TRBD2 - TGTGCCAGCAGTTTTATTAGCGGGAGGACTAGCACAGATACGCAGTATTTT CASSFISGRTSTDTQYF
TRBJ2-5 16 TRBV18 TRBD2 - TGTGCCAGCTCACCACAATCAAGCGGGAGATTAGAGACCCAGTACTTC CASSPQSSGRLETQYF
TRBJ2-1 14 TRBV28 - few TGTGCCAGCAGTTTGGACGTCCTAGGAGGAGAGCAGTTCTTC CASSLDVLGGEQFF
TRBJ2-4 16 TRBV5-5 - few TGTGCCAGCAGACCTAGCAGGAGCGGAGCCAAAAACATTCAGTACTTC CASRPSRSGAKNIQYF
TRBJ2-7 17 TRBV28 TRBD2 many TGTGCCAGCAGTTCCGGGACTAGCGGGAGAGCCATCGACGAGCAGTACTTC CASSSGTSGRAIDEQYF
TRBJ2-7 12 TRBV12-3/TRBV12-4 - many TGTGCCAGCGCCAGGAGCTCCTACGAGCAGTACTTC CASARSSYEQYF
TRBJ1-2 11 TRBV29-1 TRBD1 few TGCAGCGTTGCGGGACAGAACGGCTACACCTTC CSVAGQNGYTF
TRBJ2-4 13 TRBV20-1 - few TGCAGTGCTAGAGATTTACTCTTAAACATTCAGTACTTC CSARDLLLNIQYF
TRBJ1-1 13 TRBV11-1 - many TGTGCCAGCAGCTCGAGGGCGAGCACTGAAGCTTTCTTT CASSSRASTEAFF
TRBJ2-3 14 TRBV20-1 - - TGCAGTGCTAGTCCTCTATCCAACATGGGTACGCAGTATTTT CSASPLSNMGTQYF
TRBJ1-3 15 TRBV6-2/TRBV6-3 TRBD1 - TGTGCCAGCAGTAAGGGACAGTTCTCTGGAAACACCATATATTTT CASSKGQFSGNTIYF
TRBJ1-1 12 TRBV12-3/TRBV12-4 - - TGTGCCAGCACAAATGAGGGGGTTGGAGCTTTCTTT CASTNEGVGAFF
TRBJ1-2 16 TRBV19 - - TGTGCCAGTAGTATCCCTGGGCCGTCCGGGTCAGGAGGCTACACCTTC CASSIPGPSGSGGYTF
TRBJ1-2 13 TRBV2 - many TGTGCCAGCAGTGATCGGCCTGGGGGTGGCTACACCTTC CASSDRPGGGYTF
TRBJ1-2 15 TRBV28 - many TGTGCCAGCAGTCCGGGAATTGGGGTCCTGGAGGGCTACACCTTC CASSPGIGVLEGYTF
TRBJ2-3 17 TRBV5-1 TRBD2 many TGCGCCAGCAGCTTGGAGACTAGCGGGATTAGCACAGATACGCAGTATTTT CASSLETSGISTDTQYF
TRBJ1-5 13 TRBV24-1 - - TGTGCCACCAGTCCCGCAGGGTATCAGCCCCAGCATTTT CATSPAGYQPQHF
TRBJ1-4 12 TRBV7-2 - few TGTGCCAGCAGCACCCATAATGAAAAACTGTTTTTT CASSTHNEKLFF
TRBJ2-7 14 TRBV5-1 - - TGCGCCAGCAGCGGTGGTACCTACTCCTACGAGCAGTACTTC CASSGGTYSYEQYF
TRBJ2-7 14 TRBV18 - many TGTGCCAGCTCACCTTTCTCGAGTTCCTACGAGCAGTACTTC CASSPFSSSYEQYF
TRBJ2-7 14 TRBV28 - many TGTGCCAGCAGTTTGGGCCAGCGGTTCGACGAGCAGTACTTC CASSLGQRFDEQYF
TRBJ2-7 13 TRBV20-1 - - TGCAGTGCTAGGGACGGATTAAACTACGAGCAGTACTTC CSARDGLNYEQYF
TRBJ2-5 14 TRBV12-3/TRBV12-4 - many TGTGCCAGCAGTTTAGTGGCAGCCTCTGGGACCCAGTACTTC CASSLVAASGTQYF
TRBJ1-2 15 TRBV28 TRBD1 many TGTGCCAGCAGTTTATCGGGACAGGGCAACTATGGCTACACCTTC CASSLSGQGNYGYTF
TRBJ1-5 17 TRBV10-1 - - TGCGCCAGCAGTGAATTTCCCCCCGGTCGGGAAGATCAGCCCCAGCATTTT CASSEFPPGREDQPQHF
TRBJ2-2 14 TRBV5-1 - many TGCGCCAGCAGCTTGACTTCAAACACCGGGGAGCTGTTTTTT CASSLTSNTGELFF
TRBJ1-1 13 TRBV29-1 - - TGCAGCGTTGAGGAAATCTCGGGCACTGAAGCTTTCTTT CSVEEISGTEAFF
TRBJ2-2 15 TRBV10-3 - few TGTGCCATCAGTGACACCTCAGTAGGCACCGGGGAGCTGTTTTTT CAISDTSVGTGELFF
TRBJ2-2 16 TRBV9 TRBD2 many TGTGCCAGCAGCCTCGGGACTAGCGGGAGGATCGGGGAGCTGTTTTTT CASSLGTSGRIGELFF
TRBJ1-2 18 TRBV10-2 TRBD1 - TGCGCCAGCAGTGGGTCGGCGGCAGGGGGCAGGATTAACTATGGCTACACCTTC CASSGSAAGGRINYGYTF
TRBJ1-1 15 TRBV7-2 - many TGTGCCAGCAGCTCGGTTCGGTTCCTGAGTACTGAAGCTTTCTTT CASSSVRFLSTEAFF
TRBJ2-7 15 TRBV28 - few TGTGCCAGCAACCCAGGGGACGCGGCCAACTACGAGCAGTACTTC CASNPGDAANYEQYF
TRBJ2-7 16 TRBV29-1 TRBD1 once TGCAGCGTTAGGACAGGGCTGACGTCGAGCTCCTACGAGCAGTACTTC CSVRTGLTSSSYEQYF